This T cell receptor beta chain was identified in a study of low-dose radiotherapy and immunotherapy resistance in tumors. Overall study: Patients were on oral aspirin 300 mg taken daily for four cycles from cycle 1 day 1.

Time point meaning: before trial treatment. Donors received a regimen that comprised nivolumab, ipilimumab, aspirin, low-dose cyclophosphamide and low-dose radiotherapy. TRAV- and TRBV-specific primers were used for first-strand cDNA, which covered alpha and beta chains. With a V-primer adapter and a constant-region primer, TCRs were amplified for 20 PCR cycles. One entry per CDR3 protein, called by TCRdb with MiXCR from the reads. This sample has about 64,000 distinct CDR3 sequences, with more than 25% found just once. From its first to its last residue, the CDR3 has 18 amino acids. Germline CDR1 and CDR2: SGHVS and FNYEAQ. A note on this clonotype: The DNA is omitted, as the CDR3 cannot be located on it reliably, and the CDR3 follows TCRdb's listing.

The material sequenced was PBMCs, taken before treatment. The chain couples TRBV7-6 to TRBJ2-2; the table calls TRBD1, which could not be checked here. The clonotype was recovered from a male donor with rectosigmoid adenocarcinoma. This chain's CDR3 is CASRRAGQGITGELFFFF.